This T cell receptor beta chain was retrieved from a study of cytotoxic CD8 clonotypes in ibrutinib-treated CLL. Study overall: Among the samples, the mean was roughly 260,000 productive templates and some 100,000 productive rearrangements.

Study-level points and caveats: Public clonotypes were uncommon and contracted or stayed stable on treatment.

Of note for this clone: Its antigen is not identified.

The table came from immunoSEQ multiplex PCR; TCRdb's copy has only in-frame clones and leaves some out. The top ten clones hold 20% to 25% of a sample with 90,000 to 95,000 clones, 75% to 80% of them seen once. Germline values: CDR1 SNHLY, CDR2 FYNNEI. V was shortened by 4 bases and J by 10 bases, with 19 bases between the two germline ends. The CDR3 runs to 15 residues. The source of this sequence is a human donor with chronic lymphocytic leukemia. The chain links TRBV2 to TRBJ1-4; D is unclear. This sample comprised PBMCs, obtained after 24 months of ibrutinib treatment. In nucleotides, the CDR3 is TGTGCCAGCAGTGTCCTTGGCCAGGAACTTGGAAAACTGTTTTTT. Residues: CASSVLGQELGKLFF.